This TCR beta chain was recorded in a study of OX40 agonist ivuxolimab in advanced cancers. Study summary: Intravenous ivuxolimab was administered to patients every 2 weeks at 0.01 to 10 mg/kg.

For this clone: No antigen is known for it.

TCRdb's copy holds only in-frame clones and misses some; the assay was immunoSEQ multiplex PCR. The table includes more than 75,000 clones, approximately 90% detected once. Study-level findings and limits: In CD8+ T cells, expanded clones were on average more numerous than in CD4+.

This CDR3 is built from 15 residues. Trimming left V 1 base short and J 2 bases short, with 11 bases between. From germline, CDR1 is ENHRY and CDR2 SYGVKD. The chain links TRBV10-3 to TRBJ2-5; no definite D call. Specimen: CD4+ or CD8+ T cells sorted from blood, collected in a trial of the OX40 agonist ivuxolimab. This receptor was obtained from an adult with an advanced solid tumor such as melanoma, head and neck, liver or kidney cancer. CDR3 sequence (DNA): TGTGCCATCAGTGAGTTACTCGCGCCGCAAGAGACCCAGTACTTC. Residues: CAISELLAPQETQYF.